The present entry profiles one TCR beta chain with its context. The data were obtained in a study of blood T cell repertoires in COVID-19. Study summary: Donors in the United States, Italy and Spain gave samples during acute or convalescent COVID-19.

CDR3 length: 16 residues. With 7 bases clipped from V and 1 base from J, the junction kept 10 bases outside the gene matches. CDR1 is LGHDT, CDR2 YNNKEL, per germline (reference sequence). Per the authors' pipeline: Using reference gene primer amplification, nucleated cell counts were estimated. Clones were sequenced by immunoSEQ multiplex PCR, and TCRdb holds only the in-frame ones, with some missing. V, J and clone size reflect that table, while D and trimming were determined from the DNA. This repertoire shows 40,000 to 60,000 clones, 85% to 90% found once; its top ten account for 5.5% to 6%. V usage is TRBV3-1 (or the pseudogene TRBV3-2) and J usage is TRBJ2-1; 7 bases agree with TRBD1. Sequencing was done on a sample of peripheral blood. This receptor was obtained from an older woman with acute or convalescent COVID-19. The DNA for the CDR3 is TGTGCCAGCACCCCCCGGGCCAGGGGGTCCTACAATGAGCAGTTCTTC. It translates to CASTPRARGSYNEQFF.